The entry below describes one T cell receptor beta chain. As yet, its antigen is unknown. The sample comes from a study of CD8 T cells in ankylosing spondylitis. Germline trimming cut 6 bases from V and 4 bases from J; bases unmatched to any gene: 9. Per the germline V gene, CDR1 is DFQATT and CDR2 is SNEGSKA (reference sequence). CDR3 length: 14 amino acids. Study-wide results and limits: A TCR beta motif made of eight highly homologous variants seemed typical of ankylosing spondylitis blood. Certain motif variants had earlier appeared in reactive arthritis synovial fluid and blood.

Making use of molecular barcodes, quantitative 5'-RACE generated TCR beta libraries. TCRdb itself ran the 5' RACE reads through MiXCR, one entry per CDR3 protein. The sample holds around 480,000 distinct CDR3 sequences, approximately 17% seen once. This receptor was obtained from a male donor with ankylosing spondylitis. The sample was blood, either unsorted or a sorted T cell fraction (not recorded which). The chain is built from TRBV20-1 and TRBJ2-7, with 10 nucleotides matching TRBD1. CDR3 in DNA: TGCAGTGCCTACCGGGACAGGGGCGGGTACGAGCAGTACTTC. This codes for CSAYRDRGGYEQYF.